The 26 T cell receptor beta chains reported below all come from one sample, sequenced in a study of T cell responses to AZD1222 COVID-19 vaccine (dated by TCRdb to about 2021). Preparation of the library involved the immunoSEQ multiplex PCR assay. What TCRdb holds here is the immuneACCESS table cut down to in-frame rearrangements. Part of the clones is not present; checked against another copy, under half of the missing clones reflect an unresolved V gene, and the others are unexplained. The sample table contains some 150,000 clones; only one count was recorded for 75% to 95% of them. Jointly, the top ten make up more than 3% of the sample. The time point label on this specimen signifies: about 28 days (+/-7) after the second vaccine dose. Sequenced here: peripheral blood, sampled 28 days after the second AZD1222 dose. The receptor set was obtained from an adult who received the AZD1222 COVID-19 vaccine.

The rearrangement joins TRBV5-1 to TRBJ1-1, with 10 bases lining up with TRBD1. CDR3 length equals 17 residues. V gave up 1 base and J gave up 1 base; unmatched junction bases: 7. Germline CDR1 is SGHRS and CDR2 is YFSETQ. CDR3 bases: TGCGCCAGCAGCTTGCAGGGACAGGGGTCAACGAACACTGAAGCTTTCTTT. This sequence encodes CASSLQGQGSTNTEAFF.

The chain recombines TRBV29-1 with TRBJ1-1, with D perhaps matching TRBD1 (5 bases). In germline, CDR1 is SQVTM, CDR2 ANQGSEA. V gave up 4 bases and J gave up 4 bases, with 16 bases separating them. This CDR3 spans 14 amino acids. DNA of the CDR3: TGCAGCGTTGTAAGGGGAAATATCGGCACTGAAGCTTTCTTT. Its translation: CSVVRGNIGTEAFF.

V gene TRBV29-1 combines with J gene TRBJ1-1; perhaps TRBD1 as D (5 bases). The V gene lost 5 bases and the J gene lost 1 base, with 14 bases spanning the gap. CDR3 size: 14 residues. Germline CDR1 SQVTM, CDR2 ANQGSEA. CDR3 sequence: CSVSTASSNTEAFF. The CDR3 nucleotides read TGCAGCGTTTCGACAGCCTCCTCGAACACTGAAGCTTTCTTT.

V is TRBV5-8 and J is TRBJ1-6; 10 nucleotides agree with TRBD1. Germline V gene lookup returns CDR1 SGHTS and CDR2 YDEGEE. V dropped 3 bases and J dropped 5; count of bases not matched to a gene: 2. The CDR3 runs to 15 residues. CDR3 loop: CASSWGTGDNSPLHF. CDR3 sequence (DNA): TGTGCCAGCAGCTGGGGGACAGGGGATAATTCACCCCTCCACTTT. The full variable domain, completed using reference TRBV5-8 and TRBJ1-6, is EAGVTQSPTHLIKTRGQQATLRCSPISGHTSVYWYQQALGLGLQFLLWYDEGEERNRGNFPPRFSGRQFPNYSSELNVNALELEDSALYLCASSWGTGDNSPLHFGNGTRLTVT.

The chain employs TRBV10-2 and TRBJ2-1, with 7 bases fitting TRBD2. This CDR3 comprises 17 residues. V lost 2 bases, J lost 8 bases, and 15 bases stayed unmatched. CDR1 is WSHSY and CDR2 is SAAADI in the germline V gene. The CDR3 here is CASSEHRPGLPSDEQFF. CDR3 nucleotides: TGCGCCAGCAGTGAGCATCGACCGGGACTACCATCGGATGAGCAGTTCTTC.

The CDR3 nucleotides are TGTGCCAGCAGCGCCGGGACAGGGCTTTCTGACACTGAAGCTTTCTTT. Protein: CASSAGTGLSDTEAFF. The genes are TRBV5-4 and TRBJ1-1; 9 bases line up with TRBD1. Losses at the gene ends were 4 bases for V and 3 bases for J; bases not matched to a gene: 10. CDR3 length: 16 residues. CDR1 and CDR2 from the germline V gene are SGHNT and YYREEE (reference sequence).

The genes are TRBV6-5 and TRBJ2-1; 11 nucleotides match TRBD2. V shed 5 bases, J shed 6 bases, and the junction held 6 bases outside the gene matches. The V gene's germline CDR1 is MNHEY and CDR2 SVGAGI. This CDR3 has 15 residues. The CDR3 spells CASSKTSGSTNEQFF. The CDR3 DNA follows: TGTGCCAGCAGTAAAACTAGCGGGAGTACCAATGAGCAGTTCTTC.

The chain combines TRBV30 with TRBJ2-7, with D possibly being TRBD2 (6 bases). V shed 2 bases and J shed 2 bases, with 16 bases lying between them. Germline assignment: CDR1 GTSNPN and CDR2 SVGIG (reference sequence). The CDR3 covers 15 residues. The CDR3 nucleotides are TGTGCCTGGAGTCCCGCGGGACCCATGCCCTACGAGCAGTACTTC. This encodes CAWSPAGPMPYEQYF. The complete variable domain, with remaining parts taken from reference TRBV30 and TRBJ2-7, reads SQTIHQWPATLVQPVGSPLSLECTVEGTSNPNLYWYRQAAGRGLQLLFYSVGIGQISSEVPQNLSASRPQDRQFILSSKKLLLSDSGFYLCAWSPAGPMPYEQYFGPGTRLTVT.

CDR3 loop: CATSLMGRGEQFF. CDR3 bases: TGTGCCACCTCCCTAATGGGTCGCGGTGAGCAGTTCTTC. V gene TRBV24-1 combines with J gene TRBJ2-1; the D is unclear. The CDR3 runs to 13 residues. The germline V and J ends were trimmed by 9 bases and 9 bases, with 17 bases remaining between them. The germline CDR1 and CDR2 sequences are KGHDR and SFDVKD.

CDR3 residues: CASSDLAGGLNQPQHF. The CDR3 bases are TGCGCCAGCAGTGACTTAGCAGGGGGCTTGAATCAGCCCCAGCATTTT. The chain is built from TRBV10-2 and TRBJ1-5, with TRBD1 matching 8 bases. The V gene end was trimmed by 3 bases and the J gene end by 4 bases; junction bases not matched to a gene: 8. Germline V gene sequence: CDR1 WSHSY, CDR2 SAAADI. The CDR3 runs 16 residues.

This sequence joins TRBV27 and TRBJ2-5, with 8 nucleotides matching TRBD2. With 3 bases clipped from V and 4 bases from J, the junction kept 13 bases outside the gene matches. Looked up from germline, CDR1 is MNHEY and CDR2 is SMNVEV (reference sequence). This CDR3 contains 17 residues. DNA for the CDR3: TGTGCCAGCAGTTTTCTTCAGACGGGAGGGTCGATAGAGACCCAGTACTTC. It translates to CASSFLQTGGSIETQYF.

The rearrangement uses TRBV5-1 and TRBJ2-2; TRBD2 aligns across 11 bases. Unmatched junction bases numbered 6, after V lost 7 bases and J lost 4 bases. Germline CDR1 and CDR2: SGHRS and YFSETQ. CDR3 length equals 15 residues. CDR3 amino acids: CASRDLAGGTGELFF. The CDR3 DNA reads as TGCGCCAGCCGGGATCTAGCGGGAGGCACCGGGGAGCTGTTTTTT.

The rearrangement links TRBV4-1 to TRBJ1-1; D is ambiguous. The length of the CDR3 is 14 residues. Germline values: CDR1 MGHRA, CDR2 YSYEKL. V lost 3 bases to trimming and J lost 1 base, with 9 bases between them. The CDR3 nucleotides read TGCGCCAGCAGCCAGCTACGATCGAACACTGAAGCTTTCTTT. Translation gives CASSQLRSNTEAFF.

This chain links TRBV6-5 with TRBJ2-1; 10 positions agree with TRBD2. This CDR3 comprises 14 residues. V shed 5 bases, J shed 8 bases, and the junction held 6 bases outside the gene matches. Looked up from germline, CDR1 is MNHEY and CDR2 is SVGAGI. Here the CDR3 reads CASSPGLAIDEQFF. The DNA of the CDR3 is TGTGCCAGCAGTCCGGGACTAGCGATAGATGAGCAGTTCTTC.

This clone was detected once. DNA of the CDR3: TGCGCCAGCAGCCATGGATACGAGCAGTACTTC. Its protein product is CASSHGYEQYF. The rearrangement uses TRBV4-1 and TRBJ2-7; no clear D gene. V lost 3 bases, J lost 4 bases, and 4 bases lay in between. CDR3 size: 11 residues. Germline lookup yields CDR1 MGHRA and CDR2 YSYEKL.

In its sample, this clone was seen once. The rearrangement uses TRBV19 and TRBJ1-1; D unclear. Looked up from germline, CDR1 is LNHDA and CDR2 is SQIVND (reference sequence). The length of the CDR3 is 12 residues. With 3 bases removed from V and 5 bases from J, the gap between germline ends came to 7 bases. The CDR3 reads CASSIGLTEAFF. CDR3 coding DNA: TGTGCCAGTAGTATTGGGCTGACTGAAGCTTTCTTT.

The genes are TRBV4-2 and TRBJ1-1; no clear D. Germline V gives CDR1 LGHNA, CDR2 YNFKEQ. Trimming cost V 1 base and J 3 bases, with 18 bases left between them. This CDR3 region has 17 residues. The CDR3: CASSQGLAGEWDTEAFF. The CDR3 DNA reads TGTGCCAGCAGCCAAGGTCTCGCCGGGGAATGGGACACTGAAGCTTTCTTT.

The genes are TRBV11-2 and TRBJ2-2; TRBD1 might be the D (5 bases). Germline V CDR1 and CDR2: SGHAT, FQNNGV. This CDR3 has 16 amino acids. V lost 0 bases to trimming and J lost 4 bases, with 12 bases between them. The CDR3 is CASSLERQGRTGELFF. The DNA for the CDR3 is TGTGCCAGCAGCTTAGAGCGGCAGGGTCGCACCGGGGAGCTGTTTTTT.

The chain recombines TRBV5-6 with TRBJ2-1; D gene ambiguous. The V end lost 1 base, the J end lost 2 bases, and 13 bases lay between the germline ends. Germline V gene lookup returns CDR1 SGHDT and CDR2 YYEEEE. The CDR3 covers 16 residues. This chain's CDR3 is CASSLFISPTYNEQFF. Written as DNA, the CDR3 is TGTGCCAGCAGCTTGTTTATCTCACCCACCTACAATGAGCAGTTCTTC.

The V gene is TRBV24-1, the J gene TRBJ2-2, with D perhaps TRBD1 (6 bases). The CDR3 spans 18 residues. Germline V gene sequence: CDR1 KGHDR, CDR2 SFDVKD. Trimming stripped 5 bases from V and 0 bases from J, with 18 bases between. CDR3 region: CATSAAPAGTTNTGELFF. DNA of the CDR3: TGTGCCACCAGTGCCGCCCCGGCCGGGACAACGAACACCGGGGAGCTGTTTTTT.

The V and J genes are TRBV9 and TRBJ2-7, with TRBD1 identical over 8 bases. Germline CDR1 and CDR2: SGDLS and YYNGEE. This CDR3 is 14 amino acids long. The ends lost 1 base at V and 1 base at J; junction bases unmatched: 1. CDR3 loop: CASSVQGASYEQYF. The CDR3 nucleotides read TGTGCCAGCAGCGTACAGGGGGCGTCCTACGAGCAGTACTTC.

The chain recombines TRBV4-1 with TRBJ2-7, with 12 bases lining up with TRBD1. The CDR3 extends over 15 amino acids. J gave up 6 bases and V 4 bases, and 7 bases lay outside the gene matches. Germline CDR1 is MGHRA and CDR2 is YSYEKL. CDR3: CASSRLGQGAIEQYF. CDR3 coding DNA: TGCGCCAGCAGCCGGCTGGGACAGGGGGCAATCGAGCAGTACTTC.

The CDR3 sequence: CASSQDTRGTDTQYF. The CDR3 nucleotides read TGTGCCAGCAGCCAAGACACCCGCGGCACAGATACGCAGTATTTT. The rearrangement uses TRBV3-1 (or the pseudogene TRBV3-2) and TRBJ2-3; the D is unclear. Between the trimmed V and J ends, which lost 0 bases and 1 base, there was a span of 8 bases. This CDR3 has 15 residues. Looked up from germline, CDR1 is LGHDT and CDR2 is YNNKEL (reference sequence).

The J gene is TRBJ2-1, the V gene TRBV29-1; D is uncertain. CDR1 is SQVTM, CDR2 ANQGSEA, per germline. V lost 6 bases to trimming and J lost 5 bases, with 8 bases between them. The CDR3 has 11 amino acids. The CDR3 region has the DNA TGCAGCGTGAGGCTGGACAATGAGCAGTTCTTC. Its translation is CSVRLDNEQFF.

The gene calls are TRBV12-5 and TRBJ2-7, with 10 bases fitting TRBD2. The CDR3 length is 15 residues. CDR1 is LGHNT and CDR2 is FRNRAP in the germline V gene. V lost 1 base to trimming and J lost 7 bases; unmatched junction nucleotides: 7. The CDR3 spells CASGLEPSGSREQYF. DNA of the CDR3: TGTGCTAGTGGTTTGGAGCCTAGCGGGAGTAGAGAGCAGTACTTC.

The chain links TRBV7-6 to TRBJ2-6; tentative D call: TRBD1 (6 bases). There are 16 residues in the CDR3. The V gene lost 2 bases and the J gene lost 0 bases, with 8 bases spanning the gap. CDR1 SGHVS and CDR2 FNYEAQ come from the germline V gene. CDR3 amino acids: CASSLIRGSGANVLTF. Written as DNA, the CDR3 is TGTGCCAGCAGCTTAATCAGGGGCTCTGGGGCCAACGTCCTGACTTTC. Complete variable domain (other parts from reference TRBV7-6 and TRBJ2-6): GAGVSQSPRYKVTKRGQDVALRCDPISGHVSLYWYRQALGQGPEFLTYFNYEAQQDKSGLPNDRFSAERPEGSISTLTIQRTEQRDSAMYRCASSLIRGSGANVLTFGAGSRLTVL.